Here is one T cell receptor (beta chain) with its context. Its antigen is not known. The CDR3 sequence is 15 residues long. Germline CDR1 and CDR2: LNHDA and SQIVND (reference sequence). Researchers prepared the TRB cDNA libraries using 5' RACE with UMI labels. TCRdb re-called the 5' RACE reads; one entry per CDR3 protein, DNA not given. The sample data list roughly 130,000 distinct CDR3 sequences. The sample is drawn from a study of CXCR3-negative and CXCR3-positive naive CD8 T cells. Study conclusions and caveats: Naive CXCR3-positive cells had TRB CDR3s more hydrophobic than those of CXCR3-negative naive cells.

This clonotype was obtained from a human donor in good health. Some clones in this sample may be carry-over from other donors' samples. The sequencing input was naive CXCR3+ CD8+ T cells from blood. Specified subset: CD45RO-CCR7+CD27+CD95- naive CD8+ T cells expressing CXCR3 (TNR3+). The J gene is TRBJ1-5, the V gene TRBV19. The CDR3 sequence: CAGSPGDLTGQPQHF.